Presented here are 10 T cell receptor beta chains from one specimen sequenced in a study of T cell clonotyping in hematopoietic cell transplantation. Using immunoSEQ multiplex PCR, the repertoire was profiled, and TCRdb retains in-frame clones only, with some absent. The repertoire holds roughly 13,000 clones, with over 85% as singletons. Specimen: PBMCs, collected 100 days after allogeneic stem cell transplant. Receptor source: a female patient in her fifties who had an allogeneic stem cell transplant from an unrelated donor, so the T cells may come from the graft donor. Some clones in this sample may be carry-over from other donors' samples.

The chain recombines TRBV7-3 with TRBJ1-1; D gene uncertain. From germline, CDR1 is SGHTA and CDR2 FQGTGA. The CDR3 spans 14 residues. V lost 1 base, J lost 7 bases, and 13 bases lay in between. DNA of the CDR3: TGTGCCAGCAGCTTAAATGGCCGAAGTAATGAAGCTTTCTTT. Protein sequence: CASSLNGRSNEAFF.

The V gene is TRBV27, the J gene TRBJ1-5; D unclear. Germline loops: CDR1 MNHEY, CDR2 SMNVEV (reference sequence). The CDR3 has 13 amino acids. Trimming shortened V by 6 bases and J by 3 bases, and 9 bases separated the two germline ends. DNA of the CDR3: TGTGCCAGCAGAAAAACAGACAATCAGCCCCAGCATTTT. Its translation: CASRKTDNQPQHF.

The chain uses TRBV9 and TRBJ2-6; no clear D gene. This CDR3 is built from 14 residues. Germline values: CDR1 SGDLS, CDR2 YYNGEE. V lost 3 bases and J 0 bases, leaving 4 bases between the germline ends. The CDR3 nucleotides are TGTGCCAGCAGCGCAGTCTCTGGGGCCAACGTCCTGACTTTC. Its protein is CASSAVSGANVLTF.

CDR3 sequence: CASSTQTGSSTEAFF. The CDR3 region has the DNA TGTGCCAGTAGTACCCAGACAGGGTCGTCCACTGAAGCTTTCTTT. This chain connects TRBV19 to TRBJ1-1; 7 positions match TRBD1. This CDR3 is 15 amino acids long. V gave up 4 bases and J gave up 4 bases; unmatched junction bases: 9. Germline CDR1 and CDR2: LNHDA and SQIVND (reference sequence).

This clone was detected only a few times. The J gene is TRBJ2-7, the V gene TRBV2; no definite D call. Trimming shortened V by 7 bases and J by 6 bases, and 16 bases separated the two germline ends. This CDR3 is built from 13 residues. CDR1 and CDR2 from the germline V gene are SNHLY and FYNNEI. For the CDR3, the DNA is TGTGCCAGCAATAACCTCTGGGTAGGCGAGCAGTACTTC. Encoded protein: CASNNLWVGEQYF.

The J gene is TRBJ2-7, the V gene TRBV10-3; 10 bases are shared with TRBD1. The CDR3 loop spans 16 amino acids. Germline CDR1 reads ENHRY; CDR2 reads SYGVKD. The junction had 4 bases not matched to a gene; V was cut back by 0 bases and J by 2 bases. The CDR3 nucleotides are TGTGCCATCAGTGAGTCGGATGGGACAGGGGCCTACGAGCAGTACGTC. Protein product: CAISESDGTGAYEQYV.

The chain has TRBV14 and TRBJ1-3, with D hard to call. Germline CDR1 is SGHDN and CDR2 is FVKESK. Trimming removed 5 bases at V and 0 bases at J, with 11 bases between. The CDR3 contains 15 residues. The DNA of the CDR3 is TGTGCCAGCAGCTTGATAACTTACTCTGGAAACACCATATATTTT. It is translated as CASSLITYSGNTIYF.

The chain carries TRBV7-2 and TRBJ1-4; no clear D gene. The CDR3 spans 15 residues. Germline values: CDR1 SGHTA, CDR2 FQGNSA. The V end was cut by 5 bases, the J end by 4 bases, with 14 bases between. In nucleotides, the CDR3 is TGTGCCAGCAGCCCCCAGGAGACGTATAATGAAAAACTGTTTTTT. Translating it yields CASSPQETYNEKLFF.

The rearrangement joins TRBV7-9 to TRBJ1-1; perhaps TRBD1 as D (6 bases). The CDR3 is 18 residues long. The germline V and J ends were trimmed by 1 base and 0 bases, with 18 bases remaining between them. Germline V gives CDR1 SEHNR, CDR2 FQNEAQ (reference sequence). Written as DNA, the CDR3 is TGTGCCAGCAGCTTAGTGTTTGGGTCAGGGGACATGAACACTGAAGCTTTCTTT. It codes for CASSLVFGSGDMNTEAFF. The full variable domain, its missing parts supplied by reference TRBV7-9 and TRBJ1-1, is DTGVSQNPRHKITKRGQNVTFRCDPISEHNRLYWYRQTLGQGPEFLTYFQNEAQLEKSRLLSDRFSAERPKGSFSTLEIQRTEQGDSAMYLCASSLVFGSGDMNTEAFFGQGTRLTVV.

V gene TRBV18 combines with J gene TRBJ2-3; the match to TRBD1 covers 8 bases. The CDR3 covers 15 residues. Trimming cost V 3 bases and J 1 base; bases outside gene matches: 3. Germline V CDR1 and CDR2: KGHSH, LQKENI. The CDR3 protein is CASSPGQGGTDTQYF. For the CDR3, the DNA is TGTGCCAGCTCACCTGGACAGGGTGGCACAGATACGCAGTATTTT.